The clone carrying this T cell receptor (beta chain) has more than one count but fewer than ten. The data stem from a study of T-cell reconstitution after alpha-beta-depleted transplantation in children. Unique molecular identifiers were built into the TCRbeta library. MiXCR was run by TCRdb on the PCR reads, yielding one entry per CDR3 protein. The repertoire includes roughly 310,000 distinct CDR3 sequences, roughly 21% of them detected once, and about 10% sits in the top ten. V shed 3 bases and J 3 bases; nucleotides not matched to a gene: 8. The CDR3 sequence is 17 residues long. CDR1 is SGHAT and CDR2 is FQNNGV in the germline V gene.

The sequence was collected from a male patient under 18 who had a stem cell transplant for acute lymphoblastic leukemia, so the T cells may come from the graft donor. The chain combines TRBV11-2 with TRBJ2-7, with TRBD2 matching 13 bases. The sample was PBMCs, mostly from graft donor cells, taken 180 days after TCRalphabeta/CD19-depleted stem cell transplant. The CDR3 reads CASSFNPGTSGDYEQYF. The CDR3 DNA is TGTGCCAGCAGCTTCAACCCTGGGACTAGCGGGGACTACGAGCAGTACTTC. Drawing the rest from reference TRBV11-2 and TRBJ2-7, the complete variable domain is EAGVAQSPRYKIIEKRQSVAFWCNPISGHATLYWYQQILGQGPKLLIQFQNNGVVDDSQLPKDRFSAERLKGVDSTLKIQPAKLEDSAVYLCASSFNPGTSGDYEQYFGPGTRLTVT.